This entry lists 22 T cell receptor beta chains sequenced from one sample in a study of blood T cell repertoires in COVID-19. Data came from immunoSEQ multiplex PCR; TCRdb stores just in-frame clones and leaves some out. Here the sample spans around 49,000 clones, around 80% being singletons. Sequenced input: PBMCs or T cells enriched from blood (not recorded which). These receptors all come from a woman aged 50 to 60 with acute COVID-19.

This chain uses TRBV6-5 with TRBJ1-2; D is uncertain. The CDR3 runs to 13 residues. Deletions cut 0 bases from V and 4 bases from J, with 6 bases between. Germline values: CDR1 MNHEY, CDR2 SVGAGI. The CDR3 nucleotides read TGTGCCAGCAGTTACTCTAACTCCTATGGCTACACCTTC. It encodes CASSYSNSYGYTF.

The CDR3 sequence is CASSSLNRDLEETQYF. Here the CDR3 DNA reads TGTGCCAGCAGTTCCCTTAACAGGGATCTGGAAGAGACCCAGTACTTC. The chain is built from TRBV27 and TRBJ2-5, with D possibly being TRBD1 (6 bases). Germline V gene sequence: CDR1 MNHEY, CDR2 SMNVEV (reference sequence). Trimming took 4 bases from V and 3 from J, leaving 18 bases between them. The CDR3 has 16 amino acids.

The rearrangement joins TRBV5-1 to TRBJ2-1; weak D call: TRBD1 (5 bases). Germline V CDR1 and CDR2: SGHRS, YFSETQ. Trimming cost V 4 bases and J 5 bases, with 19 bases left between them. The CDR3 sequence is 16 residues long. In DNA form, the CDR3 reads TGCGCCAGCAGCCGAAGAACTCAGGGTTACGACAATGAGCAGTTCTTC. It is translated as CASSRRTQGYDNEQFF.

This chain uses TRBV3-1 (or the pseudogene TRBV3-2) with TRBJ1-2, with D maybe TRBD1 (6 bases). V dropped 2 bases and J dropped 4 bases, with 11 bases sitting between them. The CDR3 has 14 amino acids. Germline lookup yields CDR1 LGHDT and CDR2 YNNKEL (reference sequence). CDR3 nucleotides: TGTGCCAGCAGCCAAATGCAGGGGTTCTATGGCTACACCTTC. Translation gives CASSQMQGFYGYTF.

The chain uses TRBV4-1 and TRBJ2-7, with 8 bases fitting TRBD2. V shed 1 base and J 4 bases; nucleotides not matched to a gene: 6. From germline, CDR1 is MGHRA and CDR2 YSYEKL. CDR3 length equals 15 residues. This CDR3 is CASSQGQRGPYEQYF. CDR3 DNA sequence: TGCGCCAGCAGCCAAGGCCAGCGGGGGCCTTACGAGCAGTACTTC.

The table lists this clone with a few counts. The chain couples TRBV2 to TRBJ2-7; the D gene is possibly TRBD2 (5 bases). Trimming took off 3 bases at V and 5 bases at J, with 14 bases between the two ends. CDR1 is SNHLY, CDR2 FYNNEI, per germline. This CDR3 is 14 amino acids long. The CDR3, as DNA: TGTGCCAGCAGTGAGGTGTCTAGCACGGACGAGCAGTACTTC. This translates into CASSEVSSTDEQYF.

CDR3 DNA: TGTGCCAGCAGCTCCCCCGGGACAGATATTGAAGCTTTCTTT. This translates into CASSSPGTDIEAFF. This chain uses TRBV7-6 with TRBJ1-1; TRBD1 matches 7 bases. Germline V gene lookup returns CDR1 SGHVS and CDR2 FNYEAQ. The CDR3 length is 14 residues. Unmatched junction bases numbered 9, after V lost 4 bases and J lost 7 bases.

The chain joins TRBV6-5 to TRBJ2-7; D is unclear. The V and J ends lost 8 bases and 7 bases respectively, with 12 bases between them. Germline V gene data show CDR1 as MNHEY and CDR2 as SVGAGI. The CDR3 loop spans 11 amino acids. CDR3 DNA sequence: TGTGCCAGCTCAGTTGGGCGAGAGCAGTACTTC. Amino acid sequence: CASSVGREQYF.

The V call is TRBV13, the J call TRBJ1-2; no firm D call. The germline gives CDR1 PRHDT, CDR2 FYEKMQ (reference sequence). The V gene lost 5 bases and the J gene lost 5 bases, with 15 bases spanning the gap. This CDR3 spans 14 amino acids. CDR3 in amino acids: CASSIFGVKYGYTF. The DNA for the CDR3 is TGTGCCAGCAGCATTTTCGGGGTAAAGTATGGCTACACCTTC.

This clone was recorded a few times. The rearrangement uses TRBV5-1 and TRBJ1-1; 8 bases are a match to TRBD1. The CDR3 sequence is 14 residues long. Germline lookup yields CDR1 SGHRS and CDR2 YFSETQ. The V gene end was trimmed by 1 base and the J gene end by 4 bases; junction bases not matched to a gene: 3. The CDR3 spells CASSLQGAGTEAFF. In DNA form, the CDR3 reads TGCGCCAGCAGCTTGCAGGGGGCAGGCACTGAAGCTTTCTTT.

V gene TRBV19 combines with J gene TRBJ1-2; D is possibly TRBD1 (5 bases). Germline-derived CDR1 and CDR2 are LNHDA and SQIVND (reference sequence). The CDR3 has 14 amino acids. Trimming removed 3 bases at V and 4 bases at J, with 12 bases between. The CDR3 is CASSIYRKPYGYTF. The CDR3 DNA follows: TGTGCCAGTAGTATTTACAGGAAACCCTATGGCTACACCTTC.

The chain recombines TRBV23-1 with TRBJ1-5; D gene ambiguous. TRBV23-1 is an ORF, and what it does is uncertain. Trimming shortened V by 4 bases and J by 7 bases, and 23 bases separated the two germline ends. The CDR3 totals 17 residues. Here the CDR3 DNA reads TGCGCCAGCAGTCCTTACTTCGACCGTCCTTCCAGGCAGCCCCAGCATTTT. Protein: CASSPYFDRPSRQPQHF.

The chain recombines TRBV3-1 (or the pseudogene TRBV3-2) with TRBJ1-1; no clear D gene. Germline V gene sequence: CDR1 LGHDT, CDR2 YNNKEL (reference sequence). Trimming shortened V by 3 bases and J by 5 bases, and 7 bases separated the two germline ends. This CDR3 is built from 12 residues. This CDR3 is CASSHQRTEAFF. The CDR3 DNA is TGTGCCAGCAGCCATCAGCGAACTGAAGCTTTCTTT.

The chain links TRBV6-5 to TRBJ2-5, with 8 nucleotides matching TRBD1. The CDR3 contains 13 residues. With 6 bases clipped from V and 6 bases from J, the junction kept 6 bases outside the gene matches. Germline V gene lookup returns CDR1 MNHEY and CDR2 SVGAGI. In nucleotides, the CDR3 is TGTGCCAGCAGAAGACAGGGGAGGCAGACCCAGTACTTC. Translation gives CASRRQGRQTQYF.

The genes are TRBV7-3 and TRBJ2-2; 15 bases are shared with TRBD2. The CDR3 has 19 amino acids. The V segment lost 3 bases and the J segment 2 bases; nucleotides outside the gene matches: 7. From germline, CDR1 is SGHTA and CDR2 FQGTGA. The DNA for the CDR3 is TGTGCCAGCAGCTTCCGGGGACTAGCGGGGGGATATAACACCGGGGAGCTGTTTTTT. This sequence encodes CASSFRGLAGGYNTGELFF.

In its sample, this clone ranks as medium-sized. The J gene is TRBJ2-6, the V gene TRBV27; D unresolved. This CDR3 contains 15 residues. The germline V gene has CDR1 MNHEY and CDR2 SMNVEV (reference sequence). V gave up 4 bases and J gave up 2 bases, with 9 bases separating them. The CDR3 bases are TGTGCCAGCAGTTATGGGCCAGCTGGGGCCAACGTCCTGACTTTC. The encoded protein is CASSYGPAGANVLTF. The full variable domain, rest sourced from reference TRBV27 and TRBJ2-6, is EAQVTQNPRYLITVTGKKLTVTCSQNMNHEYMSWYRQDPGLGLRQIYYSMNVEVTDKGDVPEGYKVSRKEKRNFPLILESPSPNQTSLYFCASSYGPAGANVLTFGAGSRLTVL.

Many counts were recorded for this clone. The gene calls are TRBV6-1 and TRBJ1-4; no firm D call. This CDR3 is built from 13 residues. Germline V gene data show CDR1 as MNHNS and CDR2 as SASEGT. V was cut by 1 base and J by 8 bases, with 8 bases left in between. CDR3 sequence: CASSEGAVEKLFF. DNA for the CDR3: TGTGCCAGCAGTGAAGGGGCAGTGGAAAAACTGTTTTTT.

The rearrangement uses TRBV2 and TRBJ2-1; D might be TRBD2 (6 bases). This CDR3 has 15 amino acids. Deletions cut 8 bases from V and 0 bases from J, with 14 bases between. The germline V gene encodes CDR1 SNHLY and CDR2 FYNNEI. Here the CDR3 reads CASRAGRRSYNEQFF. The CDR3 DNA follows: TGTGCCAGCCGGGCGGGGAGACGCTCCTACAATGAGCAGTTCTTC.

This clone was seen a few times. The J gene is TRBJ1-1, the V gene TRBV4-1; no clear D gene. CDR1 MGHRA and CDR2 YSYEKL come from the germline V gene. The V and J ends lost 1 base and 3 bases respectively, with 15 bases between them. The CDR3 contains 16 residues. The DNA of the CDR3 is TGCGCCAGCAGCCAAGTTCTTTCCCGGGATGACACTGAAGCTTTCTTT. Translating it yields CASSQVLSRDDTEAFF.

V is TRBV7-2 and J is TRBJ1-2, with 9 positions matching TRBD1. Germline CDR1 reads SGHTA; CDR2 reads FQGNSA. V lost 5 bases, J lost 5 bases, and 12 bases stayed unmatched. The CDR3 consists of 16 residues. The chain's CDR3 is CASSLGQGPRKYGYTF. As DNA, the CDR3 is TGTGCCAGCAGCCTGGGACAGGGACCACGAAAGTATGGCTACACCTTC.

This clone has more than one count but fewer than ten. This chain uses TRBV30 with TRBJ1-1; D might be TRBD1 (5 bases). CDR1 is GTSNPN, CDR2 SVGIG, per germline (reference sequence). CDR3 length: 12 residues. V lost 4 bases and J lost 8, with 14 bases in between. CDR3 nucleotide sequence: TGTGCCTGGAATCTCCCCGGGGGGGAAGCTTTCTTT. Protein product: CAWNLPGGEAFF. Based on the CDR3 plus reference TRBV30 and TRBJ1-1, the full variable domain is SQTIHQWPATLVQPVGSPLSLECTVEGTSNPNLYWYRQAAGRGLQLLFYSVGIGQISSEVPQNLSASRPQDRQFILSSKKLLLSDSGFYLCAWNLPGGEAFFGQGTRLTVV.

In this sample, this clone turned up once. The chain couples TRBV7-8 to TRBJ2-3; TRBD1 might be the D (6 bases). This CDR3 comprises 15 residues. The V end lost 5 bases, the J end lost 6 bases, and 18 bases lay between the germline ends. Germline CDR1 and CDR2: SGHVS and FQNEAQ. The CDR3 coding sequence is TGTGCCAGCAGCCGCCTAGTACAGGGTGCGGATACGCAGTATTTT. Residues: CASSRLVQGADTQYF.